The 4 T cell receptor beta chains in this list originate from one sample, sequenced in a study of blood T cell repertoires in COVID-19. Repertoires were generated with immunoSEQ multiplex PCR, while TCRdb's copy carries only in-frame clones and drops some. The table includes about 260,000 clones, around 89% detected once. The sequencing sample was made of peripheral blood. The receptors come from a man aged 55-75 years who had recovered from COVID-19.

The CDR3 nucleotides read TGTGCCAGCAGCTACGGACTAGCGGGGGTCACAGATACGCAGTATTTT. This sequence encodes CASSYGLAGVTDTQYF. The chain combines TRBV4-2 with TRBJ2-3, with TRBD2 matching over 13 bases. J gave up 2 bases and V 5 bases, and 4 bases lay outside the gene matches. CDR1 LGHNA and CDR2 YNFKEQ come from the germline V gene. The CDR3 extends over 16 amino acids.

This chain's CDR3 is CAWSARIFGGNTIYF. The CDR3 region has the DNA TGTGCCTGGAGTGCCCGAATCTTCGGTGGAAACACCATATATTTT. The J gene is TRBJ1-3, the V gene TRBV30; no clear D gene. Trimming cost V 1 base and J 3 bases, with 13 bases left between them. Germline CDR1 and CDR2: GTSNPN and SVGIG (reference sequence). The CDR3 has 15 residues.

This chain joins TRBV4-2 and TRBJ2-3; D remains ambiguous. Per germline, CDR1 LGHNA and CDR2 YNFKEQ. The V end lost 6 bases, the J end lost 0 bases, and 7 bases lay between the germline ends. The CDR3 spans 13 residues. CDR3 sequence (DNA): TGTGCCAGCAGTAGAGTTAGCACAGATACGCAGTATTTT. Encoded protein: CASSRVSTDTQYF.

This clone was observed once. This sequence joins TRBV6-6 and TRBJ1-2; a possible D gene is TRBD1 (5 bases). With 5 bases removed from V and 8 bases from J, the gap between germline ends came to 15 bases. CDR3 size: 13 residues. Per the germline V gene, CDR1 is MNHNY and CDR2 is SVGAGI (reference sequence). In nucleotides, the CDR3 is TGTGCCAGCAGTAACCCACTCAGACAGGGCTACACCTTC. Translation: CASSNPLRQGYTF.